The 2 T cell receptor beta chains below come from one sample, sequenced in a study of CD8 T cells in ankylosing spondylitis. TCRdb fed the 5' RACE reads into MiXCR, producing one record per CDR3 protein. The repertoire holds around 540,000 distinct CDR3 sequences, with about an eighth as singletons. General study findings and limits: Seemingly distinctive of ankylosing spondylitis blood was a TCR beta motif formed by eight highly homologous variants.

Their recognized antigens are unknown. The sequenced sample consisted of blood, either unsorted or a sorted T cell fraction (not recorded which). The receptors here all came from a male donor with ankylosing spondylitis.

This clonotype was recorded a few times. The gene calls are TRBV7-2 and TRBJ2-1; tentatively, D is TRBD1 (5 bases). The germline V and J ends were trimmed by 5 bases and 5 bases, with 16 bases remaining between them. The CDR3 has 15 amino acids. CDR1 and CDR2 (germline): SGHTA, FQGNSA. CDR3 region: CASSPSEQEHNEQFF. The CDR3 DNA reads TGTGCCAGCAGCCCCTCCGAACAGGAGCACAATGAGCAGTTCTTC.

This clonotype was counted at least ten times. The V gene is TRBV12-3 or TRBV12-4, the J gene TRBJ2-2; a weak D match, TRBD1 (5 bases). CDR3 length equals 14 residues. Trimming left V 3 bases short and J 6 bases short, with 11 bases between. The CDR3: CASSFGLGAGELFF. The DNA of the CDR3 is TGTGCCAGCAGTTTCGGGCTAGGGGCCGGGGAGCTGTTTTTT.